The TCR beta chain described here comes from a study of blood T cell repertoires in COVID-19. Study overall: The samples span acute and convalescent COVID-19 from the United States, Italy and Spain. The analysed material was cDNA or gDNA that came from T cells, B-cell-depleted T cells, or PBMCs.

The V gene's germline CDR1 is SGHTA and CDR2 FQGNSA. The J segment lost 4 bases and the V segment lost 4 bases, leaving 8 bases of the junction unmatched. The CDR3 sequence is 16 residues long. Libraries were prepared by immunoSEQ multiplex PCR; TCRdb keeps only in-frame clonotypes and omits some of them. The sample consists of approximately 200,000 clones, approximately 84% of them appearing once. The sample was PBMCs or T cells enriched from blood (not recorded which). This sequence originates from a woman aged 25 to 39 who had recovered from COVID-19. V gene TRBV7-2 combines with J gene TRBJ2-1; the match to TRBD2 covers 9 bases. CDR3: CASSSAGAGGYNEQFF. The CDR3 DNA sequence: TGTGCCAGCAGCTCCGCGGGGGCGGGGGGGTACAATGAGCAGTTCTTC.